Each of the 27 T cell receptor beta chains below was sequenced from the same sample in a study of blood T cell repertoires in COVID-19. Method: immunoSEQ multiplex PCR; TCRdb's copy keeps in-frame clones and lacks some. The sample contains about 74,000 clones, about four fifths of which appear only once. Specimen: peripheral blood. The source of these receptors is a human donor in a cohort sampled during active COVID-19.

V usage is TRBV29-1 and J usage is TRBJ1-2; 10 nucleotides align to TRBD1. This CDR3 spans 13 amino acids. The germline V gene encodes CDR1 SQVTM and CDR2 ANQGSEA. The J segment lost 3 bases and the V segment lost 6 bases, leaving 4 bases of the junction unmatched. The CDR3, as DNA: TGCAGCGTATCGGACAGGGGGGACTATGGCTACACCTTC. This codes for CSVSDRGDYGYTF.

The chain uses TRBV10-2 and TRBJ2-1; D is perhaps TRBD1 (7 bases). V lost 6 bases to trimming and J lost 4 bases, with 16 bases between them. Germline V gives CDR1 WSHSY, CDR2 SAAADI. The CDR3 consists of 15 residues. CDR3 in amino acids: CASSPSEGAYNEQFF. The DNA for the CDR3 is TGCGCCAGCAGCCCCTCGGAGGGGGCATACAATGAGCAGTTCTTC.

The V call is TRBV5-1, the J call TRBJ2-2; D remains unclear. The CDR3 has 17 residues. Trimming shortened V by 0 bases and J by 0 bases, and 12 bases separated the two germline ends. The germline V gene encodes CDR1 SGHRS and CDR2 YFSETQ. CDR3 in DNA: TGCGCCAGCAGCTTGGCCCAAGTGACAACGAACACCGGGGAGCTGTTTTTT. It specifies CASSLAQVTTNTGELFF.

J is TRBJ2-7 and V is TRBV4-2; 10 bases are a match to TRBD2. V lost 4 bases, J lost 1 base, and 13 bases stayed unmatched. The length of the CDR3 is 18 residues. Germline V gives CDR1 LGHNA, CDR2 YNFKEQ. The CDR3 coding sequence is TGTGCCAGCAGCCTTCGGACTAGCGGAGGGATAACATCCTACGAGCAGTACTTC. Protein: CASSLRTSGGITSYEQYF.

The chain couples TRBV7-2 to TRBJ2-1; TRBD2 aligns across 9 bases. Germline CDR1 is SGHTA and CDR2 is FQGNSA. CDR3 length: 16 amino acids. The V gene end was trimmed by 0 bases and the J gene end by 5 bases; junction bases not matched to a gene: 5. CDR3 sequence reads: CASSLARVAGDNEQFF. The DNA for the CDR3 is TGTGCCAGCAGCTTAGCGCGGGTAGCGGGGGACAATGAGCAGTTCTTC.

The chain links TRBV6-2 or TRBV6-3 to TRBJ2-7; 12 nucleotides match TRBD2. CDR3 length: 16 amino acids. V dropped 3 bases and J dropped 3; count of bases not matched to a gene: 6. Per the germline V gene, CDR1 is MNHEY and CDR2 is SVGEGT. The CDR3: CASSYRGLAGLYEQYF. CDR3 DNA: TGTGCCAGCAGTTATAGGGGACTAGCGGGCCTCTACGAGCAGTACTTC.

The V call is TRBV30, the J call TRBJ2-7; D is perhaps TRBD1 (5 bases). The V end lost 1 base, the J end lost 0 bases, and 19 bases lay between the germline ends. The CDR3 has 17 amino acids. Germline assignment: CDR1 GTSNPN and CDR2 SVGIG (reference sequence). CDR3: CAWSASRRGGTSYEQYF. In DNA form, the CDR3 reads TGTGCCTGGAGTGCCTCGAGAAGGGGCGGCACCTCCTACGAGCAGTACTTC.

This sequence joins TRBV6-4 and TRBJ2-1; 14 bases map to TRBD2. Trimming cost V 6 bases and J 6 bases; bases outside gene matches: 4. The CDR3 totals 15 residues. Germline V gives CDR1 MRHNA, CDR2 SNTAGT. CDR3 residues: CASSPGLAGANEQFF. CDR3 coding DNA: TGTGCCAGCAGCCCGGGACTAGCGGGAGCCAATGAGCAGTTCTTC.

The CDR3, as DNA: TGTGCCAGCTCACGCGAACCCTTCACCTCTGGGGCCAACGTCCTGACTTTC. Amino acids: CASSREPFTSGANVLTF. This rearrangement joins TRBV18 to TRBJ2-6; no clear D. The germline V and J ends were trimmed by 4 bases and 0 bases, with 13 bases remaining between them. Germline lookup yields CDR1 KGHSH and CDR2 LQKENI. CDR3 length: 17 amino acids.

The chain carries TRBV4-1 and TRBJ1-1; 7 bases line up with TRBD1. The CDR3 extends over 16 amino acids. Germline V gene data show CDR1 as MGHRA and CDR2 as YSYEKL. Unmatched junction bases numbered 5, after V lost 0 bases and J lost 1 base. Here the CDR3 reads CASSQDPGQKNTEAFF. The CDR3 DNA reads TGCGCCAGCAGCCAAGACCCGGGACAGAAGAACACTGAAGCTTTCTTT.

This clone was recorded only once. The V call is TRBV5-8, the J call TRBJ1-1; D is unresolved. Germline CDR1 and CDR2: SGHTS and YDEGEE. The CDR3 consists of 12 residues. The V end lost 3 bases, the J end lost 10 bases, and 13 bases lay between the germline ends. The CDR3 protein is CASSSIQSAAFF. The CDR3 DNA sequence: TGTGCCAGCAGCTCAATCCAAAGCGCAGCTTTCTTT.

The chain couples TRBV11-2 to TRBJ2-1; 8 nucleotides line up with TRBD2. The germline V gene encodes CDR1 SGHAT and CDR2 FQNNGV. Trimming cost V 5 bases and J 6 bases; bases outside gene matches: 9. The CDR3 loop spans 15 amino acids. As DNA, the CDR3 is TGTGCCAGCAGCCGGACTCACCGGGGGGGCAATGAGCAGTTCTTC. It specifies CASSRTHRGGNEQFF.

V is TRBV9 and J is TRBJ2-5; possibly TRBD2 for D (7 bases). The CDR3 sequence is 15 residues long. The ends were cut back, 2 bases at V and 5 bases at J, with 16 bases in the middle. Germline V gene sequence: CDR1 SGDLS, CDR2 YYNGEE. CDR3 region: CASSVPVGGHETQYF. The CDR3 bases are TGTGCCAGCAGCGTCCCCGTGGGGGGGCACGAGACCCAGTACTTC.

The rearrangement joins TRBV7-2 to TRBJ2-7; a possible D gene is TRBD2 (5 bases). The V gene's germline CDR1 is SGHTA and CDR2 FQGNSA. The V gene lost 2 bases and the J gene lost 2 bases, with 16 bases spanning the gap. The CDR3 runs to 16 residues. The CDR3 nucleotides read TGTGCCAGCAGCTTATCCCAACGGGATCCCCCCTACGAGCAGTACTTC. It specifies CASSLSQRDPPYEQYF.

This clone occurred a few times. V and J are TRBV5-1 and TRBJ2-7; D is possibly TRBD2 (6 bases). CDR1 is SGHRS and CDR2 is YFSETQ in the germline V gene. This CDR3 is built from 15 residues. Trimming removed 0 bases from V and 2 bases from J, with 12 bases in between. This CDR3 is CASSLALASTYEQYF. CDR3 nucleotide sequence: TGCGCCAGCAGCTTGGCGCTAGCGTCCACCTACGAGCAGTACTTC.

The chain is built from TRBV5-8 and TRBJ1-5; 7 nucleotides match TRBD1. The CDR3 is 16 residues long. V was pared by 2 bases and J by 6 bases, with 11 bases of the junction left unmatched. Germline loops: CDR1 SGHTS, CDR2 YDEGEE. The CDR3 is CASSFVRTGGSQPQHF. In DNA form, the CDR3 reads TGTGCCAGCAGCTTTGTAAGGACAGGAGGGAGTCAGCCCCAGCATTTT.

The rearrangement links TRBV24-1 to TRBJ2-1; a weak D match, TRBD2 (6 bases). Per germline, CDR1 KGHDR and CDR2 SFDVKD. V lost 0 bases and J lost 10, with 9 bases in between. The CDR3 is 13 amino acids. CDR3 in amino acids: CATSDLLRGEQFF. CDR3 nucleotides: TGTGCCACCAGTGATTTGCTTCGGGGGGAGCAGTTCTTC.

The chain joins TRBV18 to TRBJ2-7; D might be TRBD1 (5 bases). The V gene's germline CDR1 is KGHSH and CDR2 LQKENI. The CDR3 consists of 17 residues. Trimming pared 1 base from V and 4 bases from J, leaving 20 bases between. For the CDR3, the DNA is TGTGCCAGCTCACCACAAGCCATGAGTGGACGGACATACGAGCAGTACTTC. Its protein product is CASSPQAMSGRTYEQYF.

The CDR3 loop reads CASSQAPGSGNTIYF. Written as DNA, the CDR3 is TGTGCCAGCAGCCAAGCCCCAGGAAGTGGAAACACCATATATTTT. This sequence joins TRBV3-1 (or the pseudogene TRBV3-2) and TRBJ1-3, with no clear D. Germline CDR1 reads LGHDT; CDR2 reads YNNKEL (reference sequence). V lost 1 base and J lost 3, with 10 bases in between. This CDR3 comprises 15 residues.

The chain combines TRBV15 with TRBJ1-1, with D uncertain. V was shortened by 0 bases and J by 4 bases, with 9 bases between the two germline ends. The CDR3 covers 14 residues. Germline V gene data show CDR1 as LNHNV and CDR2 as YYDKDF (reference sequence). CDR3 in amino acids: CATSREEGVTEAFF. The DNA of the CDR3 is TGTGCCACCAGCAGAGAGGAGGGTGTCACTGAAGCTTTCTTT.

The chain couples TRBV30 to TRBJ1-6, with D maybe TRBD1 (5 bases). Trimming stripped 3 bases from V and 10 bases from J, with 13 bases between. CDR1 is GTSNPN and CDR2 is SVGIG in the germline V gene (reference sequence). This CDR3 is 13 amino acids long. CDR3 in DNA: TGTGCCTGGAGCCGGCAGGGCAGCTCACCCCTCCACTTT. Residues: CAWSRQGSSPLHF.

In this sample, this clone turned up a few times. The CDR3 coding sequence is TGTGCCAGCAGTTACAGGACCGGCCCCTACGAGCAGTACTTC. Its translation is CASSYRTGPYEQYF. V gene TRBV28 combines with J gene TRBJ2-7; maybe TRBD1 (5 bases). Germline V lookup: CDR1 MDHEN, CDR2 SYDVKM. The V end was cut by 4 bases, the J end by 2 bases, with 12 bases between. This CDR3 is built from 14 residues.

The gene calls are TRBV7-2 and TRBJ1-5; TRBD1 matches at 7 bases. Germline CDR1 reads SGHTA; CDR2 reads FQGNSA. V was pared by 5 bases and J by 7 bases, with 8 bases of the junction left unmatched. The CDR3 is made up of 14 amino acids. The CDR3 coding sequence is TGTGCCAGCAGCACGAGACAGGGAGAACAGCCCCAGCATTTT. This sequence encodes CASSTRQGEQPQHF.

The chain joins TRBV5-4 to TRBJ2-3; 12 nucleotides align to TRBD2. The germline CDR1 and CDR2 sequences are SGHNT and YYREEE (reference sequence). Unmatched junction bases numbered 6, after V lost 3 bases and J lost 1 base. CDR3 length: 17 residues. The CDR3 region is CASSYQTSGRGTDTQYF. CDR3 in DNA: TGTGCCAGCAGCTACCAGACTAGCGGGAGAGGCACAGATACGCAGTATTTT. Filled out from reference TRBV5-4 and TRBJ2-3, the complete variable domain reads ETGVTQSPTHLIKTRGQQVTLRCSSQSGHNTVSWYQQALGQGPQFIFQYYREEENGRGNFPPRFSGLQFPNYSSELNVNALELDDSALYLCASSYQTSGRGTDTQYFGPGTRLTVL.

This clone was detected only a few times. J is TRBJ2-5 and V is TRBV5-1; 15 bases are a match to TRBD2. The ends lost 3 bases at V and 4 bases at J; junction bases unmatched: 4. Germline CDR1 SGHRS, CDR2 YFSETQ. This CDR3 contains 16 residues. CDR3 sequence reads: CASSSGLAGGRETQYF. The CDR3 DNA sequence: TGCGCCAGCAGCTCTGGACTAGCGGGAGGGAGAGAGACCCAGTACTTC. The full variable domain, rest sourced from reference TRBV5-1 and TRBJ2-5, is KAGVTQTPRYLIKTRGQQVTLSCSPISGHRSVSWYQQTPGQGLQFLFEYFSETQRNKGNFPGRFSGRQFSNSRSEMNVSTLELGDSALYLCASSSGLAGGRETQYFGPGTRLLVL.

As for this clone: The junction departs from the called germline gene at one end, perhaps through a read error. This chain uses TRBV6-1 with TRBJ2-7, with 13 nucleotides matching TRBD2. CDR3 length: 15 amino acids. Germline-derived CDR1 and CDR2 are MNHNS and SASEGT. The DNA of the CDR3 is TGTGCCAGCAGAGAAGGGACTAGCGGGATCTACGAGCAGTACTTC. It encodes CASREGTSGIYEQYF.

This clone was recorded a few times. This chain joins TRBV7-9 and TRBJ2-7; D is unclear. V lost 1 base to trimming and J lost 0 bases, with 7 bases between them. Looked up from germline, CDR1 is SEHNR and CDR2 is FQNEAQ (reference sequence). CDR3 length: 14 residues. CDR3 amino acids: CASSLDHFSYEQYF. As DNA, the CDR3 is TGTGCCAGCAGCTTAGACCACTTCTCCTACGAGCAGTACTTC.